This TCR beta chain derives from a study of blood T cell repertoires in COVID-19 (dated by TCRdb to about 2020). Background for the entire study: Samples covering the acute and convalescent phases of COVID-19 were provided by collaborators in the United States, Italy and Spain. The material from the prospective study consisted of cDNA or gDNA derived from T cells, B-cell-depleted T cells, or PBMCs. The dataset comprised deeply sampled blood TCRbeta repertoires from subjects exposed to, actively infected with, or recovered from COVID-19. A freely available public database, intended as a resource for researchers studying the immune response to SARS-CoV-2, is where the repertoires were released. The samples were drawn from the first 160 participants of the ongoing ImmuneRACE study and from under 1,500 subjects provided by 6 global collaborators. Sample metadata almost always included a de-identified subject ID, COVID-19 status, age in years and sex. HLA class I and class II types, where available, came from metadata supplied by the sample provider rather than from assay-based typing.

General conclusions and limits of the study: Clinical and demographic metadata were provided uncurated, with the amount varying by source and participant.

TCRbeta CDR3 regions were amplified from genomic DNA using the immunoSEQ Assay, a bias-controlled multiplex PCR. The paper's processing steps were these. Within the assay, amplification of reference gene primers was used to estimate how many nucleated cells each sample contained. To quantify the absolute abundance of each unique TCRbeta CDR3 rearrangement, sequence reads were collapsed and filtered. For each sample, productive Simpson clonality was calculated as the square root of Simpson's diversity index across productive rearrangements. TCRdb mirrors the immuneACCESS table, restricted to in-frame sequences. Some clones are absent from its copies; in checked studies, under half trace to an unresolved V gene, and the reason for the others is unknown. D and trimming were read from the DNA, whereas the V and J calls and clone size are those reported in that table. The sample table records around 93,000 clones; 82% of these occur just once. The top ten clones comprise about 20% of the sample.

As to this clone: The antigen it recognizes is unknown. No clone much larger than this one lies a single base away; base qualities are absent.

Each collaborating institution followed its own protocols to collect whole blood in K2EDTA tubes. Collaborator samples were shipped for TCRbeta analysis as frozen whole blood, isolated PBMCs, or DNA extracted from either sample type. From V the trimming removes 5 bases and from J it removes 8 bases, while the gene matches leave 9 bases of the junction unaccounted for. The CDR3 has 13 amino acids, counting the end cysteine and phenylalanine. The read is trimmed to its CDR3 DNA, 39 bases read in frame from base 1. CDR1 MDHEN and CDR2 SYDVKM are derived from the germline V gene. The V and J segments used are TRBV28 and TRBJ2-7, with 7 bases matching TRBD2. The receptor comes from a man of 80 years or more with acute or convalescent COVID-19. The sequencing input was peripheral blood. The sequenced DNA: TGTGCCAGCAGTCCCCGGGTAGCGGGCCAGCAGTACTTC. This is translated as CASSPRVAGQQYF. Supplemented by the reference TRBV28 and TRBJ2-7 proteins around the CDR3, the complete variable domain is DVKVTQSSRYLVKRTGEKVFLECVQDMDHENMFWYRQDPGLGLRLIYFSYDVKMKEKGDIPEGYSVSREKKERFSLILESASTNQTSMYLCASSPRVAGQQYFGPGTRLTVT.